Below, 16 T cell receptor beta chains from the same sample are listed, as sequenced in a study of prognosis after radiotherapy for stage I lung cancer. Genomic DNA yielded TCR beta CDR3, amplified by two-round multiplex PCR. TRBV and TRBJ genes each had their own specific primers in first-round PCR. TCRdb ran MiXCR on the multiplex PCR reads and lists one entry per CDR3 protein. The sample includes about 20,000 distinct CDR3 sequences, roughly 37% of them seen just once. The sequencing here drew on PBMCs, taken before or after stereotactic body radiation therapy (not recorded which). The source of these receptors is a donor aged 50 or older with non-small cell lung cancer.

This clonotype was picked up many times. The J gene is TRBJ2-2, the V gene TRBV28; the D gene is possibly TRBD2 (6 bases). Trimming removed 6 bases from V and 1 base from J, with 21 bases in between. The CDR3 totals 18 residues. Per germline, CDR1 MDHEN and CDR2 SYDVKM. In nucleotides, the CDR3 is TGTGCCAGCAGGAACCATCACATTCGGGGGTTGAACACCGGGGAGCTGTTTTTT. Translating gives CASRNHHIRGLNTGELFF.

The rearrangement joins TRBV11-3 to TRBJ2-7; 7 bases map to TRBD1. The CDR3 totals 15 residues. The V gene's germline CDR1 is SGHNT and CDR2 YENEEA. The ends lost 5 bases at V and 3 bases at J; junction bases unmatched: 10. CDR3 sequence reads: CASSPTGTAIYEQYF. The CDR3 DNA reads as TGTGCCAGCAGCCCGACCGGGACAGCAATCTACGAGCAGTACTTC.

As regards this clonotype: It differs at one base from a far larger clone, so likely a read error. The chain couples TRBV27 to TRBJ2-1; weak D call: TRBD2 (7 bases). V was clipped by 5 bases and J by 12 bases, with 23 bases between them. Germline CDR1 is MNHEY and CDR2 is SMNVEV (reference sequence). The CDR3 sequence is 15 residues long. The CDR3 DNA reads TGTGCCAGCAGTCCACGGGGACATCCCCCGGGGGGGCAGTTCTTC. Its protein is CASSPRGHPPGGQFF.

This clonotype was detected many times. The chain recombines TRBV24-1 with TRBJ2-3; 8 nucleotides line up with TRBD2. The CDR3 covers 18 residues. V shed 3 bases and J 1 base; nucleotides not matched to a gene: 11. The germline gives CDR1 KGHDR, CDR2 SFDVKD. CDR3 coding DNA: TGTGCCACCAGTGATACCGGGACTAGGATGGCCGGCACAGATACGCAGTATTTT. Residues: CATSDTGTRMAGTDTQYF.

This clonotype has at least ten counts. The chain has TRBV3-1 and TRBJ1-1, with D perhaps matching TRBD1 (6 bases). This CDR3 contains 12 residues. Germline assignment: CDR1 LGHDT and CDR2 YNNKEL (reference sequence). V was pared by 7 bases and J by 4 bases, with 10 bases between. Here the CDR3 reads CASTTRGTEAFF. The CDR3 DNA reads as TGTGCCAGCACCACCAGGGGCACTGAAGCTTTCTTT.

Note on this clonotype: The germline gene is not matched at one end of the junction; a read error may be the cause. The CDR3 DNA sequence: TGTGACAGCAGCCCCCGATCTTACAATGAGCAGTTTTTC. It is translated as CDSSPRSYNEQFF. This chain connects TRBV27 to TRBJ2-1, with D unresolved. Germline CDR1 is MNHEY and CDR2 is SMNVEV (reference sequence). This CDR3 has 13 amino acids.

This clonotype was picked up many times. V and J are TRBV12-3 or TRBV12-4 and TRBJ2-7; D remains unclear. Trimming pared 6 bases from V and 4 bases from J, leaving 19 bases between. This CDR3 comprises 15 residues. The CDR3 sequence: CASSPFTSKGYEQYF. The CDR3 region has the DNA TGTGCCAGCAGCCCTTTTACCTCAAAAGGGTACGAGCAGTACTTC.

This clonotype was observed many times. The gene calls are TRBV9 and TRBJ1-2, with 9 bases fitting TRBD1. The CDR3 runs to 13 residues. V trimming: 7 bases; J trimming: 4 bases; junction bases outside the gene matches: 5. CDR1 is SGDLS, CDR2 YYNGEE, per germline. The CDR3 reads CASGRQGGYGYTF. The CDR3 nucleotides read TGTGCCAGCGGGAGACAGGGGGGCTATGGCTACACCTTC.

On this clonotype: This probably arose from a read error, given a far larger clone one base away. The V gene is TRBV4-3, the J gene TRBJ2-3, with TRBD2 as a possible D gene (5 bases). The DNA end lines up better with TRBJ2-1; the J call may be wrong. CDR3 length: 13 residues. Germline assignment: CDR1 LGHNA and CDR2 YSLEER. The CDR3 DNA is TGCGCCATCAGCCAAGATCTAGCTCGTGAGCAGTTCTTC. Its translation is CAISQDLAREQFF.

Comments on this clonotype: This sequence may be a read error, since a much larger clone differs from it by one base. The genes are TRBV2 and TRBJ2-4; no firm D call. Germline V gives CDR1 SNHLY, CDR2 FYNNEI. This CDR3 has 15 amino acids. Trimming took 7 bases from V and 3 from J, leaving 16 bases between them. The CDR3 DNA sequence: TGTGCCAGCATCCCGTCCCGCGTCGGCAAAAACATTCAGTACTTC. Protein: CASIPSRVGKNIQYF. The full variable domain, its missing parts supplied by reference TRBV2 and TRBJ2-4, is EPEVTQTPSHQVTQMGQEVILRCVPISNHLYFYWYRQILGQKVEFLVSFYNNEISEKSEIFDDQFSVERPDGSNFTLKIRSTKLEDSAMYFCASIPSRVGKNIQYFGAGTRLSVL.

The chain couples TRBV12-3 or TRBV12-4 to TRBJ2-1; D unresolved. The CDR3 spans 15 residues. V was cut by 2 bases and J by 6 bases, with 14 bases left in between. CDR3 residues: CASSLFPGSGNEQFF. The CDR3 DNA reads TGTGCCAGCAGTTTATTCCCGGGCAGTGGCAATGAGCAGTTCTTC.

The table lists this clonotype with many counts. This chain joins TRBV12-5 and TRBJ1-3, with D unclear. Germline V CDR1 and CDR2: LGHNT, FRNRAP. V lost 1 base and J lost 4, with 5 bases in between. The CDR3 sequence is 13 residues long. The CDR3 sequence is CASGLGQGNTIYF. In DNA, the CDR3 is TGTGCTAGTGGTTTGGGCCAGGGAAACACCATATATTTT. The whole variable domain, filled in from reference TRBV12-5 and TRBJ1-3, reads DARVTQTPRHKVTEMGQEVTMRCQPILGHNTVFWYRQTMMQGLELLAYFRNRAPLDDSGMPKDRFSAEMPDATLATLKIQPSEPRDSAVYFCASGLGQGNTIYFGEGSWLTVV.

Details on this clonotype: One junction end disagrees with the germline gene, perhaps due to a read error. The J gene is TRBJ1-2, the V gene TRBV9; 8 nucleotides match TRBD1. This CDR3 has 17 residues. The germline V gene encodes CDR1 SGDLS and CDR2 YYNGEE. CDR3 protein: CASSVGPGRGHVYGYTF. The CDR3 region has the DNA TGTGCCAGCAGCGTAGGACCTGGCAGGGGGCATGTCTATGGCTATACCTTC.

Ten or more counts support this clonotype. A much bigger clone sits one base away, suggesting this may be a read error. This chain uses TRBV28 with TRBJ2-3; D is ambiguous. Matching the DNA end better, TRBJ1-5 makes the J call doubtful. The CDR3 has 16 residues. The V gene's germline CDR1 is MDHEN and CDR2 SYDVKM. CDR3 region: CASSSGAGEFTDTQHF. DNA of the CDR3: TGTGCCAGCAGTTCGGGAGCGGGAGAGTTCACAGATACGCAGCATTTT.

There are many counts of this clonotype. The rearrangement links TRBV18 to TRBJ2-7; D is ambiguous. Germline V gene lookup returns CDR1 KGHSH and CDR2 LQKENI. Trimming shortened V by 3 bases and J by 3 bases, and 18 bases separated the two germline ends. This CDR3 has 16 amino acids. The CDR3 spells CASSPRYQETYYEQYF. CDR3 bases: TGTGCCAGCTCACCCCGGTACCAAGAAACCTACTACGAGCAGTACTTC.

The V gene is TRBV2, the J gene TRBJ2-2, with D perhaps matching TRBD2 (5 bases). V was trimmed by 11 bases and J by 2 bases, leaving 9 bases between them. CDR3 length equals 12 residues. CDR1 is SNHLY, CDR2 FYNNEI, per germline. The CDR3 DNA follows: TGTGCCGCCGGGATAAACACCGGGGAGCTGTTTTTT. It encodes CAAGINTGELFF.